The 5 T cell receptor beta chains below were found in one sample sequenced in a study of T cell responses to AZD1222 COVID-19 vaccine. Only in-frame clones appear in the TCRdb table, and some are missing; sequencing was by immunoSEQ multiplex PCR. The sample shows around 65,000 clones, approximately 87% of them seen only once. The sequenced sample was peripheral blood, obtained 28 days after the second AZD1222 dose. The receptor set was obtained from an adult who received the AZD1222 COVID-19 vaccine.

This chain uses TRBV27 with TRBJ1-2; D possibly corresponds to TRBD1 (6 bases). Germline values: CDR1 MNHEY, CDR2 SMNVEV (reference sequence). With 8 bases removed from V and 4 bases from J, the gap between germline ends came to 23 bases. This CDR3 comprises 16 residues. The CDR3 DNA reads TGTGCCAGCGCTCACGGGACATCCCTTCGAATCTATGGCTACACCTTC. As protein: CASAHGTSLRIYGYTF.

The chain carries TRBV21-1 and TRBJ2-5. TRBV21-1 is termed a pseudogene. The CDR3 consists of 16 residues. The CDR3 sequence is CASSKEEKDGAETQYF. The CDR3 nucleotides are TGTGCCAGCAGCAAAGAAGAGAAAGACGGCGCAGAGACCCAGTACTTC.

Of note for this clone: The sample carries other DNA sequences with the same CDR3. The chain employs TRBV5-1 and TRBJ1-1; TRBD1 agrees at 10 bases. CDR1 and CDR2 from the germline V gene are SGHRS and YFSETQ. Unmatched junction bases numbered 3, after V lost 2 bases and J lost 5 bases. CDR3 length equals 14 residues. In nucleotides, the CDR3 is TGCGCCAGCAGCTTAGACAGGGGGCCTACTGAAGCTTTCTTT. Its protein is CASSLDRGPTEAFF. The entire variable domain, with the rest obtained from reference TRBV5-1 and TRBJ1-1, is as follows: KAGVTQTPRYLIKTRGQQVTLSCSPISGHRSVSWYQQTPGQGLQFLFEYFSETQRNKGNFPGRFSGRQFSNSRSEMNVSTLELGDSALYLCASSLDRGPTEAFFGQGTRLTVV.

V is TRBV14 and J is TRBJ2-7; 8 bases match TRBD1. This CDR3 spans 14 amino acids. V trimming: 4 bases; J trimming: 7 bases; junction bases outside the gene matches: 9. Looked up from germline, CDR1 is SGHDN and CDR2 is FVKESK. In nucleotides, the CDR3 is TGTGCCAGCAGCCGTCTCGGACAGGGACGAGAGCAGTACTTC. This encodes CASSRLGQGREQYF. The full variable domain, in which reference TRBV14 and TRBJ2-7 provide the parts outside the CDR3, is EAGVTQFPSHSVIEKGQTVTLRCDPISGHDNLYWYRRVMGKEIKFLLHFVKESKQDESGMPNNRFLAERTGGTYSTLKVQPAELEDSGVYFCASSRLGQGREQYFGPGTRLTVT.

V usage is TRBV4-2 and J usage is TRBJ1-3, with D possibly matching TRBD1 (5 bases). V was cut by 0 bases and J by 1 base, with 13 bases left in between. This CDR3 is 17 amino acids long. Germline-derived CDR1 and CDR2 are LGHNA and YNFKEQ. In DNA form, the CDR3 reads TGTGCCAGCAGCCAAGAGCCCCCGGCAGGGTCTGGAAACACCATATATTTT. This gives the protein CASSQEPPAGSGNTIYF.